This T cell receptor beta chain was found in a study of vaccination and CD4 T cells after COVID-19. J was trimmed by 4 bases and V by 5 bases; bases with no gene match: 6. The CDR3 sequence is 14 residues long. Germline V lookup: CDR1 DFQATT, CDR2 SNEGSKA (reference sequence). Sequencing of the DNA from cultured CD4+ T cells was carried out with the Oncomine TCR Beta short-read assay. TCRdb re-derived calls from the PCR reads in MiXCR, one entry per CDR3 protein. The sample consists of 9,500 to 10,000 distinct CDR3 sequences, around 60% of them appearing once. Treatment defined: approximately 9-day PBMC culture with coronavirus spike peptide pools or control peptides (ViraFEST assay). The unexposed donor provided CD4+ T cells, which were taken before the COVID-19 pandemic (2011-2018). ViraFEST grew antigen-specific T cells using peptide pools, then sequenced TCRs. Cells permitting, SARS-CoV-2 S/N and four cold-coronavirus spikes were tested on unexposed-donor CD4+ T cells.

A remark on this clonotype: Its antigen is undetermined.

The sequenced sample consisted of CD4+ T cells from blood, cultured in vitro. This sequence was found in a human donor in good health. This rearrangement joins TRBV20-1 to TRBJ1-1, with 11 bases matching TRBD1. CDR3 sequence: CSALRGTGGTEAFF. The CDR3 nucleotides are TGCAGTGCTTTAAGGGGGACAGGGGGCACTGAAGCTTTCTTT.